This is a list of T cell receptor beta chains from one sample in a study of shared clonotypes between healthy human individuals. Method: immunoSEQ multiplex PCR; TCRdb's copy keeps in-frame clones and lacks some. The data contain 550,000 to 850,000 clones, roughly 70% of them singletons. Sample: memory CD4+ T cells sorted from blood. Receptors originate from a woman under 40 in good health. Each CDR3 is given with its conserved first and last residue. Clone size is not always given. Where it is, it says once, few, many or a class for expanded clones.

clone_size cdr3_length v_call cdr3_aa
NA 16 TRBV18 CASSPRGQDYSAEQYF
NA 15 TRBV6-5 CASSYSGRGPGELFF
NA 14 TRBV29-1 CSVERASGSGEQFF
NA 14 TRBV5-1 CASSLGDRVNGYTF
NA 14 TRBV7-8 CASSQHQGDHGYTF
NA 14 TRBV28 CASSPGGGHTEAFF
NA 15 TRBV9 CASARKEGQGPEAFF
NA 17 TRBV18 CASSPQAGQSSTDTQYF
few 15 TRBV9 CASSVSTGGVKGYTF
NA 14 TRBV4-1 CASSQLGRADTQYF
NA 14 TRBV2 CASRAGHGHNEQFF
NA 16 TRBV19 CASSRSLDRIDNEQFF
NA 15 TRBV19 CASSAGAGGPLEQFF
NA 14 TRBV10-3 CAIRQGSRTGELFF
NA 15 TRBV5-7 CASSPLAGGVHEQYF
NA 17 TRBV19 CASSIDSGTGGYNEQFF
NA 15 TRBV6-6 CASSPRGLAAYEQYF
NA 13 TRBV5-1 CASSLQGLETQYF
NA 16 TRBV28 CASSTPQAGAYNEQFF
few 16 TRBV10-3 CAISEATGFLNTEAFF
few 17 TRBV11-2 CASSGRTSGIRADTQYF
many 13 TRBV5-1 CASNTNFYNEQFF
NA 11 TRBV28 CASSLTHTQYF
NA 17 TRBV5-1 CASSFRSSGSSTDTQYF
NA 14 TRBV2 CASLPLGSKNIQYF
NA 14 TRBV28 CASSISGRAYEQYF
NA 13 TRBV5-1 CASSGQGAYGYTF
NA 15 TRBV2 CASSAPGATNEKLFF
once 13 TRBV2 CASRRQGRTEAFF
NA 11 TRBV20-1 CSGYRRNEQYF
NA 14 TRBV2 CASNRGTGSTEAFF
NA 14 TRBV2 CASSGDRVHNEQFF
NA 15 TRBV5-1 CASSLTDVSTDTQYF
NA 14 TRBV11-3 CASSTGGNSYEQYF
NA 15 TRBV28 CASSRTAGVRQPQHF
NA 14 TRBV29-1 CSVEDRSSGYEQFF
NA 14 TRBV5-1 CASSSSTGGTEAFF
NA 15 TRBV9 CASSATGRANYGYTF
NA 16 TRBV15 CATSRPPEGGRNIQYF
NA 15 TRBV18 CASLMGQGLAETQYF
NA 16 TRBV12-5 CASALSWASGYNEQFF
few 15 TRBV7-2 CASSLVGTAQETQYF
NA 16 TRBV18 CASSTSGGGNTGELFF
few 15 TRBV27 CASSSWDRGRHEAFF
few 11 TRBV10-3 CAISDDEKLFF
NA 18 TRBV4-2 CASSQDASGTSDTDTQYF
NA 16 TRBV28 CASRYLAGATYNEQFF
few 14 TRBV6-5 CASSYPGRPYEQYF
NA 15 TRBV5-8 CASSLAGTGGTEAFF
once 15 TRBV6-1 CASRTRQGGRYEQYF
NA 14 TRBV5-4 CASSLEPNTDTQYF
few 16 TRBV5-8 CASSPSLSWSNQPQHF
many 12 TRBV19 CASTKTGYEAFF